Listed below are T cell receptor beta chains from one sample, sequenced in a study of technical replicates of blood from several donors. Produced via immunoSEQ multiplex PCR; TCRdb's table is partial and in-frame only. Of about 97,000 clones listed, approximately 94% are singletons. What was sequenced was T cells isolated from PBMCs. These receptors were taken from a human donor in good health. CDR3s include the opening cysteine and the closing phenylalanine or tryptophan. Fields, in order: D gene, V gene, clone size, J gene, CDR3 DNA, CDR3 protein. The D gene is left open where the match is weak. Only some rows state a clone size, as once, few, many or a class for expanded clones.

TRBD2,TRBV4-3,-,TRBJ2-7,TGCGCCAGCAGCCAAGATCTTGGGGGGGGCTACGAGCAGTACTTC,CASSQDLGGGYEQYF
TRBD2,TRBV27,few,TRBJ2-5,TGTGCCAGCAGTCTACTAGCGGGAAAAGAGACCCAGTACTTC,CASSLLAGKETQYF
-,TRBV7-7,-,TRBJ1-1,TGTGCTAGCAGCTTAGACCGGGGAACTGAAGCTTTCTTT,CASSLDRGTEAFF
-,TRBV4-3,-,TRBJ2-1,TGCGCCAGCAGCCAAGAAGGTGCCTACGGGAGCTCCTACAATGAGCAGTTCTTC,CASSQEGAYGSSYNEQFF
-,TRBV28,-,TRBJ2-5,TGTGCCAGCAGGCGCGATAGGGGAGGCCGGAACCAAGAGACCCAGTACTTC,CASRRDRGGRNQETQYF
-,TRBV7-6,-,TRBJ1-4,TGTGCCAGCAGCTTAGCGAGGCAGGGCCTCGCTAATGAAAAACTGTTTTTT,CASSLARQGLANEKLFF
TRBD1,TRBV6-1,-,TRBJ1-4,TGTGCCAGCAGTGAAGCGACAGGGGGCGCTGAAAAACTGTTTTTT,CASSEATGGAEKLFF
-,TRBV28,-,TRBJ2-7,TGTGCCAGCAGTTTAGGGCCGGGGACATCCTACGAGCAGTACTTC,CASSLGPGTSYEQYF
TRBD2,TRBV12-5,-,TRBJ2-1,TGTGCTAGTGGTCTCCCCGGGACTAGCGGTGAGCAGTTCTTC,CASGLPGTSGEQFF
-,TRBV19,-,TRBJ1-1,TGTGCCAGTAGTATACGAATAGGGGTCACTGAAGCTTTCTTT,CASSIRIGVTEAFF
-,TRBV18,-,TRBJ2-3,TGTGCCAGCTCACCCGGGCAGGGGTACGATACGCAGTATTTT,CASSPGQGYDTQYF
TRBD1,TRBV19,-,TRBJ1-4,TGTGCCAGTAGTATTGGGCAGGGGGCCTCGAAACTGTTTTTT,CASSIGQGASKLFF
-,TRBV20-1,-,TRBJ2-3,TGCAGTTGTGGCTTAACAGATACGCAGTATTTT,CSCGLTDTQYF
-,TRBV5-1,-,TRBJ2-3,TGCGCCAGCAGCCCAGACGCGGGGCGGGTTGGAACGCAGTATTTT,CASSPDAGRVGTQYF
-,TRBV6-1,-,TRBJ2-7,TGTGCCAGCAGTGCAGGGTCCTACGAGCAGTACTTC,CASSAGSYEQYF
TRBD1,TRBV25-1,-,TRBJ1-2,TGTGCCAGCAGCTGGACAGGGGGTTACGAGGGCTACACCTTC,CASSWTGGYEGYTF
TRBD2,TRBV6-1,-,TRBJ2-1,TGTGCCAGCAGTGGACTAGCGGGGAGGCATGAGCAGTTCTTC,CASSGLAGRHEQFF
-,TRBV1,-,TRBJ2-3,TGCACCAGCAGCCAAGATGGACAACGCGTAGAGGCGGGAGAACAAGATACGCAGTATTTT,CTSSQDGQRVEAGEQDTQYF
-,TRBV29-1,-,TRBJ2-1,TGCAGCGGCGCTCCCTACAATGAGCAGTTCTTC,CSGAPYNEQFF
TRBD2,TRBV4-2,-,TRBJ2-3,TGTGCCAGCAGCCAAGAGAGTTACCGGGAGGGTAGAACAGATACGCAGTATTTT,CASSQESYREGRTDTQYF
-,TRBV27,-,TRBJ1-5,TGTGCCAGCAGTTTACTAAGCGGCTGGCAGCCCCAGCATTTT,CASSLLSGWQPQHF
TRBD2,TRBV7-9,-,TRBJ2-2,TGTGCCAGCACTGGACTAGCGGGAGGCACCGGGGAGCTGTTTTTT,CASTGLAGGTGELFF
-,TRBV28,-,TRBJ1-1,TGTGCCAGCAGTTTATCGGGGGGAGCTTTCTTT,CASSLSGGAFF
-,TRBV15,-,TRBJ1-2,TGTGCCACCAGCAGAGCGATCACAGCTCAATACTATGGCTACACCTTC,CATSRAITAQYYGYTF
TRBD2,TRBV5-1,-,TRBJ2-1,TGCGCCAGCGGGCCCGGGACTAGCTACAATGAGCAGTTCTTC,CASGPGTSYNEQFF
-,TRBV4-1,-,TRBJ1-1,TGCGCCAGCAGCCAAGGTAATCGAGGGATCACTGAAGCTTTCTTT,CASSQGNRGITEAFF
-,TRBV18,-,TRBJ2-1,TGTGCCAGCTCACCACCCAGTGGGCTAGCCGGGCTCAATGAGCAGTTCTTC,CASSPPSGLAGLNEQFF
TRBD2,TRBV7-2,-,TRBJ2-3,TGTGCCAGCAGTTCTCCCCGTTACCTAGCGGGAGCCGCTGATACGCAGTATTTT,CASSSPRYLAGAADTQYF
-,TRBV7-8,once,TRBJ2-7,TGTGCCGCGGGCCGGGGGTTAACCTACGAGCAGTACTTC,CAAGRGLTYEQYF
-,TRBV6-5,-,TRBJ2-3,TGTGCCAGCAGTCAAAACACAGATACGCAGTATTTT,CASSQNTDTQYF
TRBD2,TRBV28,-,TRBJ2-7,TGTGCCAGCAGTGGAAGGGCTAGCGGGTTACTCTACGAGCAGTACTTC,CASSGRASGLLYEQYF
TRBD1,TRBV7-2,-,TRBJ1-2,TGTGCCAGCAGCTTAGACGGGACAGGGTTAAACTATGGCTACACCTTC,CASSLDGTGLNYGYTF
TRBD1,TRBV19,-,TRBJ1-1,TGTGCCAGTAGTATAAGGGGACAGCACACTGAAGCTTTCTTT,CASSIRGQHTEAFF
TRBD2,TRBV29-1,-,TRBJ2-5,TGCAGCGTTGAATGGAGCGGGATCTTCGAGACCCAGTACTTC,CSVEWSGIFETQYF
TRBD2,TRBV29-1,-,TRBJ2-3,TGCAGCGTTGTACTAGCGGGAGAGGGGAGAAGCACAGATACGCAGTATTTT,CSVVLAGEGRSTDTQYF